These T cell receptor beta chains were read from a single sample in a study of blood T cell repertoires in COVID-19. Some clones are missing from TCRdb's copy, which holds only in-frame ones; the method was immunoSEQ multiplex PCR. Of 290,000 or so clones in the sample, around nine tenths were seen once. Source material: PBMCs or T cells enriched from blood (not recorded which). The receptors shown here come from a woman aged 25 to 45 who had recovered from COVID-19. CDR3s include the opening cysteine and the closing phenylalanine or tryptophan. A D gene is named only where the DNA matches it firmly. Rows give clone size only sometimes, using once, few, many, or a class for an expanded clone.

J,size,V,D,CDR3,DNA
TRBJ2-3,.,TRBV15,TRBD2,CATALAGASTDTQYF,TGTGCCACCGCCCTAGCGGGAGCTAGCACAGATACGCAGTATTTT
TRBJ1-2,.,TRBV18,.,CASSAARVESGGYTF,TGTGCCAGCTCAGCGGCCAGGGTGGAGTCGGGTGGCTACACCTTC
TRBJ1-2,.,TRBV6-1,.,CASSEMEAVLGYTF,TGTGCCAGCAGTGAAATGGAGGCAGTCCTTGGCTACACCTTC
TRBJ2-7,.,TRBV7-8,.,CASSLGPVEQYF,TGTGCCAGCAGCTTAGGTCCGGTCGAGCAGTACTTC
TRBJ1-6,.,TRBV6-4,.,CARLPPIEDSPLHF,TGTGCCAGGCTTCCACCCATTGAGGATTCACCCCTCCACTTT
TRBJ2-1,.,TRBV6-1,TRBD2,CASSARAGGSYNEQFF,TGTGCCAGCAGTGCCCGGGCGGGAGGCTCCTACAATGAGCAGTTCTTC
TRBJ2-3,.,TRBV4-3,.,CASRRTVSTDTQYF,TGCGCCAGCAGACGGACAGTTAGCACAGATACGCAGTATTTT
TRBJ1-2,few,TRBV7-8,.,CASSLAGTNYGYTF,TGTGCCAGCAGCTTAGCCGGGACTAACTATGGCTACACCTTC
TRBJ2-3,.,TRBV7-3,TRBD1,CASSLTQGELDTQYF,TGTGCCAGCAGCTTAACACAGGGGGAGTTAGATACGCAGTATTTT
TRBJ2-5,.,TRBV9,TRBD1,CASSQGQGETQYF,TGTGCCAGCAGCCAGGGACAGGGTGAGACCCAGTACTTC
TRBJ2-3,once,TRBV4-2,TRBD1,CASSQPGTGSTDTQYF,TGTGCCAGCAGCCAACCCGGGACAGGGAGCACAGATACGCAGTATTTT
TRBJ2-2,.,TRBV7-3,.,CASSRTDTGELFF,TGTGCCAGCAGCCGTACAGACACCGGGGAGCTGTTTTTT
TRBJ1-3,.,TRBV11-3,TRBD1,CASSDDRENTIYF,TGTGCCAGCAGCGACGACAGGGAGAACACCATATATTTT
TRBJ2-1,.,TRBV19,TRBD1,CASSIVGQPLLFF,TGTGCCAGTAGTATAGTGGGACAGCCTCTCTTATTCTTC
TRBJ2-1,.,TRBV6-6,.,CASSRAGSYNEQFF,TGTGCCAGCAGTCGCGCCGGTTCCTACAATGAGCAGTTCTTC
TRBJ1-1,.,TRBV24-1,.,CATSDSGHKNTEAFF,TGTGCCACCAGTGATTCGGGACATAAGAACACTGAAGCTTTCTTT
TRBJ1-6,.,TRBV9,.,CASSEQGTYNSPLHF,TGTGCCAGCAGCGAGCAGGGAACCTATAATTCACCCCTCCACTTT
TRBJ2-7,.,TRBV6-5,.,CASSYVGSNYEQYF,TGTGCCAGCAGTTACGTTGGTAGCAACTACGAGCAGTACTTC
TRBJ2-3,.,TRBV5-1,TRBD1,CASMSGTGVTDTQYF,TGCGCCAGCATGTCCGGGACAGGGGTAACAGATACGCAGTATTTT
TRBJ1-5,.,TRBV6-2/TRBV6-3,TRBD1,CASSYSGRGHQPQHF,TGTGCCAGCAGTTACTCGGGCAGGGGGCATCAGCCCCAGCATTTT
TRBJ2-3,.,TRBV30,TRBD2,CAWSVNSGALPDF,TGTGCCTGGAGTGTGAATAGCGGGGCACTCCCGGATTTT
TRBJ2-5,.,TRBV12-3/TRBV12-4,.,CASSGGPGETQYF,TGTGCCAGCAGCGGAGGGCCAGGTGAGACCCAGTACTTC
TRBJ2-7,.,TRBV19,.,CASAAGKMPYEQYF,TGTGCCAGTGCGGCGGGAAAGATGCCCTACGAGCAGTACTTC
TRBJ2-1,.,TRBV19,.,CASSHTSYNEQFF,TGTGCCAGTAGTCACACCTCCTACAATGAGCAGTTCTTC
TRBJ2-1,.,TRBV7-9,TRBD2,CASSFVAGNEQFF,TGTGCCAGCAGCTTTGTAGCGGGAAATGAGCAGTTCTTC
TRBJ1-5,once,TRBV4-2,.,CASSQGHREGGNQPQHF,TGTGCCAGCAGCCAAGGGCACAGGGAAGGTGGCAATCAGCCCCAGCATTTT
TRBJ2-3,once,TRBV18,TRBD2,CASSHLAGEGTDTQYF,TGTGCCAGCTCACATTTAGCGGGAGAGGGCACAGATACGCAGTATTTT
TRBJ1-5,once,TRBV30,TRBD1,CAWSEFPGQDHQPQHF,TGTGCCTGGAGTGAGTTTCCGGGACAGGATCATCAGCCCCAGCATTTT
TRBJ2-3,few,TRBV9,TRBD2,CASSDRTSGRRLLDTQYF,TGTGCCAGCAGCGATAGGACTAGCGGGAGACGTTTGCTAGATACGCAGTATTTT
TRBJ2-2,.,TRBV19,TRBD1,CASNPAGGYTGELFF,TGTGCCAGTAACCCAGCAGGGGGTTACACCGGGGAGCTGTTTTTT
TRBJ2-3,.,TRBV9,TRBD2,CASSVLAGASTDTQYF,TGTGCCAGCAGCGTCCTAGCGGGGGCTAGCACAGATACGCAGTATTTT
TRBJ2-5,.,TRBV25-1,.,CASSGLGSGQETQYF,TGTGCCAGCAGTGGGTTGGGGAGCGGCCAAGAGACCCAGTACTTC
TRBJ2-1,.,TRBV29-1,TRBD1,CTGTGGYNEQFF,TGCACCGGGACAGGGGGTTACAATGAGCAGTTCTTC
TRBJ2-1,few,TRBV6-5,.,CASTPRAKRVNEQFF,TGTGCCAGCACCCCCCGGGCCAAGCGGGTCAATGAGCAGTTCTTC
TRBJ2-1,.,TRBV7-8,.,CASSLRRWTGGYSYNEQFF,TGTGCCAGCAGCTTACGACGGTGGACGGGGGGCTACTCCTACAATGAGCAGTTCTTC
TRBJ1-5,.,TRBV6-5,.,CANGQINQPQHF,TGTGCCAATGGACAGATCAATCAGCCCCAGCATTTT
TRBJ1-5,.,TRBV28,.,CASSPRQPYSNQPQHF,TGTGCCAGCAGTCCCCGACAGCCGTATAGCAATCAGCCCCAGCATTTT
TRBJ1-5,.,TRBV6-5,.,CASSYRRGQPQHF,TGTGCCAGCAGTTATCGCAGGGGTCAGCCCCAGCATTTT
TRBJ1-5,.,TRBV11-2,.,CASSTATRQPQHF,TGTGCCAGCAGCACCGCGACGCGGCAGCCCCAGCATTTT
TRBJ1-2,.,TRBV3-1/TRBV3-2,.,CASSQGAGYGYTF,TGTGCCAGCAGCCAGGGGGCAGGCTATGGCTACACCTTC
TRBJ2-3,.,TRBV24-1,.,CATSDPNFYTDTQYF,TGTGCCACCAGTGATCCCAACTTTTACACAGATACGCAGTATTTT
TRBJ1-4,.,TRBV7-9,.,CASSTDGVTNEKLFF,TGTGCCAGCAGCACCGACGGGGTAACTAATGAAAAACTGTTTTTT
TRBJ2-3,once,TRBV3-1/TRBV3-2,.,CASSLIITDTQYF,TGTGCCAGCAGCCTCATCATCACAGATACGCAGTATTTT
TRBJ2-7,.,TRBV5-4,.,CASSTRDSPSYEQYF,TGTGCCAGCAGCACCAGGGATTCCCCCTCCTACGAGCAGTACTTC
TRBJ2-7,.,TRBV3-1/TRBV3-2,TRBD1,CASSGGTGGFYEQYF,TGTGCCAGCAGCGGAGGGACAGGGGGTTTTTACGAGCAGTACTTC
TRBJ2-4,once,TRBV27,TRBD2,CASSIGLAGNPSAIQYF,TGTGCCAGCAGTATCGGACTAGCGGGAAACCCCTCGGCCATTCAGTACTTC
TRBJ1-6,.,TRBV18,.,CASSPAVPNSPLHF,TGTGCCAGCTCACCGGCGGTTCCTAATTCACCCCTCCACTTT
TRBJ1-1,once,TRBV6-4,.,CASKAGAMNTEAFF,TGTGCCAGTAAGGCAGGGGCCATGAACACTGAAGCTTTCTTT
TRBJ2-5,.,TRBV9,TRBD2,CASSPGGGQETQYF,TGTGCCAGCAGCCCGGGAGGGGGGCAGGAGACCCAGTACTTC